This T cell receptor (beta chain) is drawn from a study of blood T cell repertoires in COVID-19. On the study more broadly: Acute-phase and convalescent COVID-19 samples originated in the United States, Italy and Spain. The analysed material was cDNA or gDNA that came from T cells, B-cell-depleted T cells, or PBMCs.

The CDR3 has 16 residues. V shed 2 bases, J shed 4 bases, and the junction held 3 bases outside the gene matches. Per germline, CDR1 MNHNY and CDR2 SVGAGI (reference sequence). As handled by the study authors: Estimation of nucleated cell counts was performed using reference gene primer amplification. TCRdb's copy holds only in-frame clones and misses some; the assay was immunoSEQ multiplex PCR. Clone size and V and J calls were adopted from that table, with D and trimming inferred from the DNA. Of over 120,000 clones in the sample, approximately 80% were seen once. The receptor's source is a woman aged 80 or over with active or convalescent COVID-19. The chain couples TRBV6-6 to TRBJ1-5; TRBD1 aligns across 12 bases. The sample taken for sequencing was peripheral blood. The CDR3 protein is CASSYRDRGQNQPQHF. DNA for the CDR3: TGTGCCAGCAGTTACCGGGACAGGGGGCAAAATCAGCCCCAGCATTTT.